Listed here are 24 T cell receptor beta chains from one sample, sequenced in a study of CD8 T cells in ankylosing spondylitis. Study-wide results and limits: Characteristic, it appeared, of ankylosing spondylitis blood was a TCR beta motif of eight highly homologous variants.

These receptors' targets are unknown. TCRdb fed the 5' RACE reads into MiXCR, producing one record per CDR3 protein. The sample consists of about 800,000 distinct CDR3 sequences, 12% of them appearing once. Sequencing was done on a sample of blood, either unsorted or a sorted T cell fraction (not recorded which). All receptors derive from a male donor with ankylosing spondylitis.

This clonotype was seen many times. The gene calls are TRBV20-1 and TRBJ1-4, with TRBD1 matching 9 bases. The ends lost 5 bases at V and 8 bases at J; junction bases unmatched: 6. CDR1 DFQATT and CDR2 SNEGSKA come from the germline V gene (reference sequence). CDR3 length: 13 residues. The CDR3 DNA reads TGCAGTGCTCCTACAGGGGGCTGGGAAAAACTGTTTTTT. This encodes CSAPTGGWEKLFF.

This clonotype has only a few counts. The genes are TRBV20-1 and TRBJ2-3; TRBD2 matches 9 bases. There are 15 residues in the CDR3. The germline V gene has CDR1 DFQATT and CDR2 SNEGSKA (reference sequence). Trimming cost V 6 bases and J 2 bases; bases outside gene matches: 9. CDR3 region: CSAARLAVNTDTQYF. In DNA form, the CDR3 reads TGCAGTGCGGCAAGACTAGCGGTGAACACAGATACGCAGTATTTT.

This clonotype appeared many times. Here the CDR3 DNA reads TGCAGTGCCCGCAATAGCGGGAGGACCCACAATGAGCAGTTCTTC. Protein product: CSARNSGRTHNEQFF. The chain recombines TRBV20-1 with TRBJ2-1; 10 nucleotides align to TRBD2. Germline loops: CDR1 DFQATT, CDR2 SNEGSKA (reference sequence). The CDR3 runs to 15 residues. V gave up 6 bases and J gave up 5 bases; unmatched junction bases: 10.

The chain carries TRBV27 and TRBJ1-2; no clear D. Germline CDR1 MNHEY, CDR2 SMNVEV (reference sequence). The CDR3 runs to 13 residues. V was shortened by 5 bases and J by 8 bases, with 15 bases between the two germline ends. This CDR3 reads CASSDWAREGYTF. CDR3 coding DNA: TGTGCCAGCAGTGATTGGGCCCGGGAGGGCTACACCTTC.

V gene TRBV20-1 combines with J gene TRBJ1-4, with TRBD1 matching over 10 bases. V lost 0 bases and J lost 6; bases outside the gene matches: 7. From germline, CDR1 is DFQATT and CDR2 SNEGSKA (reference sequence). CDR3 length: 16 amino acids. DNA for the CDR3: TGCAGTGCTAGAGACTTGAGGGACAGGGGAGATGAAAAACTGTTTTTT. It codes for CSARDLRDRGDEKLFF.

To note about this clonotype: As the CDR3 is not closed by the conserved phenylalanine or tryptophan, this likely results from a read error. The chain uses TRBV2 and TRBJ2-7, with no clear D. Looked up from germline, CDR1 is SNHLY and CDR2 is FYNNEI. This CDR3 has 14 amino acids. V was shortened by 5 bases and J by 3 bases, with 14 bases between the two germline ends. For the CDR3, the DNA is TGTGCCAGCAGTAATAGCCGGCTCCTCTACGAGCAGTACTCC. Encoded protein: CASSNSRLLYEQYS.

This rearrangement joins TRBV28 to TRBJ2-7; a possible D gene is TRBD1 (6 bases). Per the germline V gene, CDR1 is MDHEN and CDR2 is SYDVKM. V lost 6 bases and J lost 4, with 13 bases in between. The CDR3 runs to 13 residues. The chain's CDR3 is CASRLRGHYEQYF. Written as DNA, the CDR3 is TGTGCCAGCAGGCTCAGGGGACATTACGAGCAGTACTTC.

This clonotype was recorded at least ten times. CDR3 coding DNA: TGCAGTGCTAGAGATCGAGAGACCCAGTACTTC. Its translation: CSARDRETQYF. The rearrangement links TRBV20-1 to TRBJ2-5, with D hard to call. In germline, CDR1 is DFQATT, CDR2 SNEGSKA (reference sequence). This CDR3 spans 11 amino acids. V was pared by 0 bases and J by 4 bases, with 3 bases between.

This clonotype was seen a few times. CDR3 sequence: CSAGVTSYNEQFF. Here the CDR3 DNA reads TGCAGTGCCGGGGTGACCTCCTACAATGAGCAGTTCTTC. The chain uses TRBV20-1 and TRBJ2-1; TRBD2 might be the D (5 bases). Germline CDR1 is DFQATT and CDR2 is SNEGSKA (reference sequence). There are 13 residues in the CDR3. Trimming took off 6 bases at V and 0 bases at J, with 9 bases between the two ends.

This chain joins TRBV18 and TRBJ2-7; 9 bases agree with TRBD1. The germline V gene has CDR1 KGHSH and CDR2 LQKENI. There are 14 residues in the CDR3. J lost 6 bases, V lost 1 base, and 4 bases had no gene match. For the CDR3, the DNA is TGTGCCAGCTCACCACTGGGACAGGGTCTCGAGCAGTACTTC. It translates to CASSPLGQGLEQYF. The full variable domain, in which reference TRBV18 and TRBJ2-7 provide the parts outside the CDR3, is NAGVMQNPRHLVRRRGQEARLRCSPMKGHSHVYWYRQLPEEGLKFMVYLQKENIIDESGMPKERFSAEFPKEGPSILRIQQVVRGDSAAYFCASSPLGQGLEQYFGPGTRLTVT.

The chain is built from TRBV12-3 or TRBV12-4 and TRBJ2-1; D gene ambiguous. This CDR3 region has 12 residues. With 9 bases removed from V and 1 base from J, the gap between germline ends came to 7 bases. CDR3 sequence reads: CASGFSYNEQFF. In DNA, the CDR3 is TGTGCCAGTGGTTTTTCCTACAATGAGCAGTTCTTC.

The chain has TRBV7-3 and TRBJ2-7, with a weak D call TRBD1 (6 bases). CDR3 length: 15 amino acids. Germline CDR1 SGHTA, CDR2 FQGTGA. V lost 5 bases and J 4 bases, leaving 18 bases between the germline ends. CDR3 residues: CASSPRAGAGYEQYF. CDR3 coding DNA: TGTGCCAGCAGCCCACGAGCAGGGGCTGGATACGAGCAGTACTTC. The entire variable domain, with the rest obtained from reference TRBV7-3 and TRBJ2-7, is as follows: GAGVSQTPSNKVTEKGKYVELRCDPISGHTALYWYRQSLGQGPEFLIYFQGTGAADDSGLPNDRFFAVRPEGSVSTLKIQRTERGDSAVYLCASSPRAGAGYEQYFGPGTRLTVT.

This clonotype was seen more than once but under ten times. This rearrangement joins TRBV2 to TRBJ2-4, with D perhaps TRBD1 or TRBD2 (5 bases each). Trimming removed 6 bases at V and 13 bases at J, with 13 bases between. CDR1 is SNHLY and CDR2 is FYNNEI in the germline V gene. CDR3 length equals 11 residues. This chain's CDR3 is CASSRPGPQYF. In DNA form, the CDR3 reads TGTGCCAGCAGCAGACCGGGACCCCAGTACTTC.

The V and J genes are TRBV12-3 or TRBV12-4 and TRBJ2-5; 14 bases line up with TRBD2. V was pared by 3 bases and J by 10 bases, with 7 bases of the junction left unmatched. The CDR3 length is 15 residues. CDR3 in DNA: TGTGCCAGCAGTTTGGGGACTAGCGGGAGAGTAGGCCAGTACTTC. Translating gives CASSLGTSGRVGQYF.

CDR3 sequence (DNA): TGTGCCAGCAGTCGGACAGATAAGCGACATTCACCCCTCCACTTT. As protein: CASSRTDKRHSPLHF. The V call is TRBV27, the J call TRBJ1-6, with D tentatively TRBD1 (6 bases). The ends were cut back, 5 bases at V and 8 bases at J, with 16 bases in the middle. The CDR3 spans 15 residues. The V gene's germline CDR1 is MNHEY and CDR2 SMNVEV (reference sequence).

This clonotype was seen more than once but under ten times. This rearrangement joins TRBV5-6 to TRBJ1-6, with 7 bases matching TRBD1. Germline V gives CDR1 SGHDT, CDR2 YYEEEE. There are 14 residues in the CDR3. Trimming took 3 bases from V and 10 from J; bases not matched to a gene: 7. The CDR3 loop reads CASSSTGEGSPLHF. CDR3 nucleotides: TGTGCCAGCAGCTCCACAGGGGAAGGATCACCCCTCCACTTT.

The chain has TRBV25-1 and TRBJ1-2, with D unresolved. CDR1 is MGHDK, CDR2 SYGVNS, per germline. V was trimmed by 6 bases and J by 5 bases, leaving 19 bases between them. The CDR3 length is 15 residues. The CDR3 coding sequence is TGTGCCAGCAGCGCCGGGATCGGGTTCTCTTATGGCTACACCTTC. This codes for CASSAGIGFSYGYTF.

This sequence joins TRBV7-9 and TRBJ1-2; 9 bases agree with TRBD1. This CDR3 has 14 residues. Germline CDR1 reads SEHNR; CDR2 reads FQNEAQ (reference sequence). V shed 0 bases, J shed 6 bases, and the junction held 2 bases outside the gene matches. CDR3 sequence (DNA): TGTGCCAGCAGCTTAGCCCGGGACAGGGATGGCTACACCTTC. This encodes CASSLARDRDGYTF.

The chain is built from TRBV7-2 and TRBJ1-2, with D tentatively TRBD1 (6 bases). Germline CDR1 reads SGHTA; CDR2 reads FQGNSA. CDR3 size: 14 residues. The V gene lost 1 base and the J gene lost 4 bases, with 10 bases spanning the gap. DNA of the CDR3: TGTGCCAGCAGCTTAGTGGAGGGGGGCTATGGCTACACCTTC. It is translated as CASSLVEGGYGYTF.

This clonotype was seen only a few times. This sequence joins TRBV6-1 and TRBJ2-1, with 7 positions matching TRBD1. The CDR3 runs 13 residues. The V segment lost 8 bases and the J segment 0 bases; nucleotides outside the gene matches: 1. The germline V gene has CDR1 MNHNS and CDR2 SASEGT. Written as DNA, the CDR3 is TGTGCCAGCGGACAGGTCTCCTACAATGAGCAGTTCTTC. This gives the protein CASGQVSYNEQFF.

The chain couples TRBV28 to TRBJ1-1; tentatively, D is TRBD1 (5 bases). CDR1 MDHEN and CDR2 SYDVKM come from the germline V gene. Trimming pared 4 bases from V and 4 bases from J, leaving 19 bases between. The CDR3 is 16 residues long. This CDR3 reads CASSWAGGGPLTEAFF. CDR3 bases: TGTGCCAGCAGTTGGGCGGGGGGTGGACCCCTCACTGAAGCTTTCTTT.

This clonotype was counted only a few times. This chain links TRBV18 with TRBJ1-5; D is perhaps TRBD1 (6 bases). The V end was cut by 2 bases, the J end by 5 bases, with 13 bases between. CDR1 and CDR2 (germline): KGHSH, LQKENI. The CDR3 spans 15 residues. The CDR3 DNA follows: TGTGCCAGCTCACCAGGGGCAGGGGAGGATCAGCCCCAGCATTTT. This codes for CASSPGAGEDQPQHF.

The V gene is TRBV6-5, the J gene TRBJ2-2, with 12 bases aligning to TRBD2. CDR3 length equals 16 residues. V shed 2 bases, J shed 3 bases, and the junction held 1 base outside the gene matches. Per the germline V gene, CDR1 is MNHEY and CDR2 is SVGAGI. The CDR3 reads CASSYLAGGYTGELFF. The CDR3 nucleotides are TGTGCCAGCAGTTACCTAGCGGGGGGGTACACCGGGGAGCTGTTTTTT.

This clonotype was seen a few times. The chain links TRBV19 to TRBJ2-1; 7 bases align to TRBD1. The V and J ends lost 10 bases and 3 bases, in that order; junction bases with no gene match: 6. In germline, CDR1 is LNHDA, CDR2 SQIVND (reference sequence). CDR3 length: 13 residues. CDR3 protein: CATRDRYYNEQFF. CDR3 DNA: TGTGCCACCCGGGACAGATACTACAATGAGCAGTTCTTC.